These 28 T cell receptor beta chains came from one sample sequenced in a study of monozygotic twins with inflammatory bowel disease. Reanalyzing the 5' RACE reads, TCRdb keeps one entry per CDR3 protein, without DNA. Recorded for this sample: about 210,000 distinct CDR3 sequences. Sequenced sample: blood. These receptors originate from a human donor with ulcerative colitis or Crohn's disease, or a healthy co-twin of an affected twin (not recorded which).

The chain employs TRBV20-1 and TRBJ1-5. Germline V gene sequence: CDR1 DFQATT, CDR2 SNEGSKA (reference sequence). CDR3 length equals 12 residues. This CDR3 reads CSASPNNQPQHF.

The genes are TRBV5-8 and TRBJ2-3; TCRdb indicates TRBD2, and absent DNA this call remains unverified. The V gene's germline CDR1 is SGHTS and CDR2 YDEGEE. This CDR3 is 17 amino acids long. The CDR3 sequence: CASRSSGGSMGTDTQYF.

The CDR3 loop reads CASSLDRTAYGYNF. The chain couples TRBV5-1 to TRBJ1-2. This CDR3 spans 14 amino acids. From germline, CDR1 is SGHRS and CDR2 YFSETQ.

The gene calls are TRBV7-2 and TRBJ2-1. Germline assignment: CDR1 SGHTA and CDR2 FQGNSA. There are 15 residues in the CDR3. CDR3 sequence reads: CASSLASASYNEQFF.

The chain links TRBV12-3 or TRBV12-4 to TRBJ2-2; there is no DNA to check the TCRdb D call of TRBD1. The CDR3 extends over 15 amino acids. This CDR3 is CASSWTGFITGELFF.

The rearrangement uses TRBV15 and TRBJ1-1; absent DNA, TCRdb's TRBD1 call cannot be checked. There are 14 residues in the CDR3. CDR1 and CDR2 (germline): LNHNV, YYDKDF (reference sequence). CDR3 protein: CATSRTGTDKGAFF.

The gene calls are TRBV10-3 and TRBJ2-2. The CDR3 contains 15 residues. The germline CDR1 and CDR2 sequences are ENHRY and SYGVKD. The CDR3 loop reads CAISEAGGETGELFF.

This rearrangement joins TRBV5-8 to TRBJ2-3; no DNA is available, so the TRBD1 call from TCRdb remains unchecked. The CDR3 is 16 residues long. Looked up from germline, CDR1 is SGHTS and CDR2 is YDEGEE. This CDR3 is CASSLVVRGGTDTQYF.

The CDR3: CASSSGDGYEQYF. The gene calls are TRBV5-1 and TRBJ2-7. Per the germline V gene, CDR1 is SGHRS and CDR2 is YFSETQ. This CDR3 is 13 amino acids long. The full variable domain, in which reference TRBV5-1 and TRBJ2-7 provide the parts outside the CDR3, is KAGVTQTPRYLIKTRGQQVTLSCSPISGHRSVSWYQQTPGQGLQFLFEYFSETQRNKGNFPGRFSGRQFSNSRSEMNVSTLELGDSALYLCASSSGDGYEQYFGPGTRLTVT.

The chain links TRBV3-1 to TRBJ2-2. The CDR3 has 13 amino acids. Germline V CDR1 and CDR2: LGHDT, YNNKEL (reference sequence). The CDR3 loop is CASSYTLTGELFF.

The chain joins TRBV24-1 to TRBJ2-5. There are 12 residues in the CDR3. The germline gives CDR1 KGHDR, CDR2 SFDVKD. The chain's CDR3 is CATSDRLETQYF.

The chain employs TRBV4-1 and TRBJ2-1; the D gene TCRdb calls, TRBD2, cannot be checked with no DNA. Per germline, CDR1 MGHRA and CDR2 YSYEKL. The length of the CDR3 is 17 residues. CDR3 loop: CASSLPSSGGSYNEQFF.

V and J are TRBV7-3 and TRBJ1-2. In germline, CDR1 is SGHTA, CDR2 FQGTGA. The CDR3 spans 12 residues. The CDR3 region is CASSVDGQGYTF.

J is TRBJ2-2 and V is TRBV9; without DNA, the TCRdb call of TRBD1 cannot be checked. This CDR3 contains 15 residues. The germline gives CDR1 SGDLS, CDR2 YYNGEE. CDR3 sequence: CASSVAPDSTGELFF.

V and J are TRBV20-1 and TRBJ2-1; TCRdb designates TRBD2, a call that cannot be tested without DNA. The CDR3 extends over 21 amino acids. Per the germline V gene, CDR1 is DFQATT and CDR2 is SNEGSKA (reference sequence). CDR3 amino acids: CSARPRLGLAGPIRDLTEQFF.

The J gene is TRBJ2-4, the V gene TRBV20-1; the D gene TCRdb calls, TRBD2, cannot be checked with no DNA. The CDR3 consists of 14 residues. Germline CDR1 and CDR2: DFQATT and SNEGSKA (reference sequence). The CDR3 spells CSAPAAVAKNIQYF.

The V gene is TRBV5-1, the J gene TRBJ2-1; TCRdb gives TRBD1 as the D gene, but with no DNA this cannot be confirmed. The CDR3 is 14 residues long. Germline V CDR1 and CDR2: SGHRS, YFSETQ. Here the CDR3 reads CASSLGDIYNEQFF.

J is TRBJ1-1 and V is TRBV12-3 or TRBV12-4. CDR3 length: 14 amino acids. The CDR3 region is CASTPSRFEGVAFF.

The chain has TRBV11-3 and TRBJ1-1; TCRdb selects TRBD1, and the lack of DNA leaves this call unchecked. The CDR3 is 13 amino acids. Per germline, CDR1 SGHNT and CDR2 YENEEA. The CDR3 here is CASSFAPGTEAFF.

The chain is built from TRBV7-2 and TRBJ2-7; TCRdb gives TRBD2 as the D gene, but with no DNA this cannot be confirmed. CDR3 size: 14 residues. Germline V CDR1 and CDR2: SGHTA, FQGNSA. CDR3 in amino acids: CASSLLAETYEQYF.

The chain carries TRBV7-2 and TRBJ2-5; lacking DNA, the TRBD1 call made by TCRdb goes unchecked. Germline V CDR1 and CDR2: SGHTA, FQGNSA. This CDR3 is 11 amino acids long. The CDR3 is CASSAGQTQYF.

This chain connects TRBV3-1 to TRBJ2-7; there is no DNA to check the TCRdb D call of TRBD1. In germline, CDR1 is LGHDT, CDR2 YNNKEL (reference sequence). The CDR3 has 14 amino acids. CDR3 sequence: CASSQGRGGYEQYF.

This sequence joins TRBV20-1 and TRBJ1-6. CDR1 is DFQATT, CDR2 SNEGSKA, per germline (reference sequence). The CDR3 totals 13 residues. CDR3 in amino acids: CSARVGLGSPLHF.

This sequence joins TRBV5-4 and TRBJ2-1; with no DNA, the TCRdb D assignment of TRBD1 cannot be verified. The CDR3 totals 18 residues. The germline CDR1 and CDR2 sequences are SGHNT and YYREEE (reference sequence). CDR3 loop: CASSSQGLGLSSYNEQFF.

The chain has TRBV5-1 and TRBJ2-1. CDR3 size: 13 residues. Germline loops: CDR1 SGHRS, CDR2 YFSETQ. The CDR3: CASSVSRVNEQFF.

V usage is TRBV7-6 and J usage is TRBJ1-6. The length of the CDR3 is 12 residues. CDR1 is SGHVS and CDR2 is FNYEAQ in the germline V gene. CDR3 sequence: CASSPEYSPLHF.

The CDR3 loop is CASSNSTGPSKTQYF. The chain is built from TRBV7-3 and TRBJ2-5; TCRdb's D call, TRBD2, is unchecked because there is no DNA. CDR3 length: 15 amino acids. CDR1 is SGHTA, CDR2 FQGTGA, per germline.

The CDR3 region is CASREDRGNEQFF. J is TRBJ2-1 and V is TRBV5-1; TCRdb gives TRBD1 as the D gene, but with no DNA this cannot be confirmed. Germline CDR1 is SGHRS and CDR2 is YFSETQ. CDR3 length equals 13 residues.